This TCR beta chain stems from a study of cytomegalovirus exposure and HLA in healthy donors. Overall study: A previous analysis identified 90 million to 140 million unique TCR beta sequences derived from around 200 million T cells. Study-wide results and limits: Most of the CMV-associated TCR beta chains (in a later analysis) appeared to be HLA-restricted. The presence/absence work took it that sequencing depth was about the same across donors.

This PCR relied on a set of 60 Vbeta primers and 13 Jbeta primers. TCRdb's copy holds only in-frame clones and misses some; the assay was immunoSEQ multiplex PCR. The sample has more than 100,000 clones, roughly 80% seen once. In the case of this clone: Antigen specificity is unknown.

The CDR3 extends over 16 amino acids. Germline V gene data show CDR1 as KGHSH and CDR2 as LQKENI. V lost 4 bases to trimming and J lost 2 bases, with 14 bases between them. The chain joins TRBV18 to TRBJ2-2, with D perhaps matching TRBD1 (5 bases). The clonotype originates from a woman aged 25 to 39 in good health and CMV-seropositive. The sample taken for sequencing was PBMCs. In nucleotides, the CDR3 is TGTGCCAGCTCACGTGGCAGGGCCCTTAACACCGGGGAGCTGTTTTTT. Translation: CASSRGRALNTGELFF.